Sequencing of this T cell receptor beta chain was carried out in a study of T cells in Graves' hyperthyroidism and ophthalmopathy. This clonotype was found a few times. The source material, RNA transcripts, was used to amplify TCR beta CDR3 regions. First-round RT-PCR of the TCR CDR3 relied on the HTBI primer set. TCRdb re-analysed the multiplex PCR reads in MiXCR, keeping a single row per CDR3 protein. The table has 370,000 or so distinct CDR3 sequences, roughly 14% seen once; the top ten hold less than 25%. This CDR3 comprises 16 residues. Trimming pared 5 bases from V and 0 bases from J, leaving 17 bases between. Germline V gene sequence: CDR1 SGHVS, CDR2 FQNEAQ.

The chain carries TRBV7-8 and TRBJ2-7; D is perhaps TRBD1 (5 bases). This clonotype originated in a man aged 25-45 years with Graves' hyperthyroidism that later progressed to Graves' ophthalmopathy. The material sequenced was blood. This CDR3 reads CASSPIWTPSSYEQYF. DNA for the CDR3: TGTGCCAGCAGCCCCATTTGGACACCGAGCTCCTACGAGCAGTACTTC.